This TCR beta chain was observed in a study of cytomegalovirus exposure and HLA in healthy donors. Study observations and caveats: Specificity of three CMV-associated chains for CMV antigens was verified in vitro.

The CDR3 length is 16 residues. V lost 1 base and J 8 bases, leaving 18 bases between the germline ends. CDR1 and CDR2 (germline): SEHNR, FQNEAQ (reference sequence). The sample holds one count of this clone. Its antigen is unidentified. The table came from immunoSEQ multiplex PCR; TCRdb's copy has only in-frame clones and leaves some out. This sample has some 86,000 clones, with 93% found just once. The source material was PBMCs. The rearrangement joins TRBV7-9 to TRBJ2-1, with a tentative D call TRBD2 (6 bases). This TCR came from a woman in her twenties or thirties in good health and CMV-seronegative. CDR3 region: CASSLVRPVGEDEQFF. In DNA, the CDR3 is TGTGCCAGCAGCTTAGTCCGCCCAGTTGGGGAGGATGAGCAGTTCTTC.